A selection of T cell receptor beta chains follows, all from one sample in a study of regulatory T cells in long-lasting Graves disease. TCRdb reprocessed the multiplex PCR reads via MiXCR and lists one record per CDR3 protein. The table has around 340,000 distinct CDR3 sequences, about 19% seen once; the top ten hold 25% to 35%. Sequenced material: peripheral blood mononuclear cells (PBMCs), taken when the disease was refractory, from a patient treated with antithyroid drugs. Receptor source: a female donor with Graves disease. Each CDR3 is given with its conserved first and last residue. Fields, in order: clone size, J gene, V gene, D gene, CDR3 protein, CDR3 DNA. A D gene is named only where the DNA matches it firmly. The listing skips clone size in some rows; elsewhere it reads once, few, many or a size class.

size: few; J: TRBJ2-1; V: TRBV7-2; D: .; CDR3: CASGGRIRVYNEQFF; DNA: TGTGCCAGCGGGGGGAGGATCCGGGTGTACAATGAGCAGTTCTTC
size: .; J: TRBJ1-2; V: TRBV7-2; D: .; CDR3: CASSLAHYGYTF; DNA: TGTGCCAGCAGCTTAGCCCACTATGGCTACACCTTC
size: few; J: TRBJ1-2; V: TRBV5-6; D: TRBD1; CDR3: CASSQQHRGVHGYTF; DNA: TGTGCCAGCAGCCAACAGCACAGGGGTGTCCATGGCTACACCTTC
size: .; J: TRBJ2-3; V: TRBV18; D: TRBD1; CDR3: CASSSRTGAHTDTQYF; DNA: TGTGCCAGCTCATCTCGGACAGGGGCTCACACAGATACGCAGTATTTT
size: .; J: TRBJ2-7; V: TRBV12-3/TRBV12-4; D: .; CDR3: CASSPRSARSSYEQYF; DNA: TGTGCCAGCAGCCCGCGGAGCGCAAGGAGCTCCTACGAGCAGTACTTC
size: many; J: TRBJ1-5; V: TRBV2; D: .; CDR3: CASSEWGGPQHF; DNA: TGTGCCAGCAGTGAATGGGGGGGGCCCCAGCATTTT
size: few; J: TRBJ2-7; V: TRBV7-6; D: .; CDR3: CASSLVAVVPSYEQYF; DNA: TGTGCCAGCAGCTTAGTTGCAGTAGTTCCCTCCTACGAGCAGTACTTC
size: .; J: TRBJ2-3; V: TRBV11-2; D: .; CDR3: CASSLDPLVDTQYF; DNA: TGTGCCAGCAGCTTAGACCCGCTAGTGGATACGCAGTATTTT
size: .; J: TRBJ2-1; V: TRBV11-2; D: TRBD2; CDR3: CASSLRTSVNEQFF; DNA: TGTGCCAGCAGTCTACGGACTAGCGTCAATGAGCAGTTCTTC
size: .; J: TRBJ2-7; V: TRBV12-3/TRBV12-4; D: .; CDR3: CASSFSSGLPYEQYF; DNA: TGTGCCAGCAGTTTTTCCAGCGGGTTACCCTACGAGCAGTACTTC
size: .; J: TRBJ1-3; V: TRBV18; D: .; CDR3: CASLRVGSGNTIYF; DNA: TGTGCCAGCCTTCGAGTGGGCTCTGGAAACACCATATATTTT
size: few; J: TRBJ1-2; V: TRBV12-3/TRBV12-4; D: TRBD1; CDR3: CASSYRGPGGYTF; DNA: TGTGCCAGCAGTTACAGGGGGCCGGGGGGCTACACCTTC
size: few; J: TRBJ2-2; V: TRBV5-1; D: .; CDR3: CASSLDSTGELFF; DNA: TGCGCCAGCAGCTTGGACAGCACCGGGGAGCTGTTTTTT
size: .; J: TRBJ1-4; V: TRBV15; D: TRBD1; CDR3: CATRPSPGTGRTNEKLFF; DNA: TGTGCCACCAGGCCTAGTCCCGGGACAGGGCGAACTAATGAAAAACTGTTTTTT
size: few; J: TRBJ2-7; V: TRBV6-5; D: TRBD2; CDR3: CASSYFSGGSYEQYF; DNA: TGTGCCAGCAGTTATTTTAGCGGGGGATCCTACGAGCAGTACTTC
size: many; J: TRBJ1-4; V: TRBV25-1; D: .; CDR3: CASSVGHPWGEKLFF; DNA: TGTGCCAGCAGTGTTGGACACCCCTGGGGGGAAAAACTGTTTTTT
size: few; J: TRBJ2-7; V: TRBV4-1; D: .; CDR3: CASSQAALASYEQYF; DNA: TGCGCCAGCAGCCAAGCTGCCCTAGCTTCCTACGAGCAGTACTTC
size: .; J: TRBJ2-7; V: TRBV2; D: .; CDR3: CDSRQGLGVGYEQYF; DNA: TGTGACAGCCGTCAAGGTTTAGGGGTCGGCTACGAGCAGTACTTC
size: few; J: TRBJ2-5; V: TRBV28; D: TRBD2; CDR3: CASKVSGGGAWDQYF; DNA: TGTGCCAGCAAGGTTTCGGGGGGGGGGGCATGGGACCAGTACTTC
size: many; J: TRBJ2-7; V: TRBV28; D: TRBD2; CDR3: CASSTYKTGLVSYEQYF; DNA: TGTGCCAGCTCCACGTATAAGACGGGACTAGTTTCTTACGAGCAGTACTTC
size: many; J: TRBJ2-7; V: TRBV7-2; D: .; CDR3: CASSRPHYEQYF; DNA: TGTGCCAGCAGCAGACCACACTACGAGCAGTACTTC
size: .; J: TRBJ2-7; V: TRBV6-1; D: .; CDR3: CASSRTRSYEQYF; DNA: TGTGCCAGCAGTAGAACCCGCTCCTACGAGCAGTACTTC
size: .; J: TRBJ2-5; V: TRBV15; D: TRBD1; CDR3: CATSSLGDRDSTQYF; DNA: TGTGCCACCAGCAGCTTAGGGGACAGGGATTCGACCCAGTACTTC
size: .; J: TRBJ2-3; V: TRBV11-2; D: TRBD2; CDR3: CASSLPRLAGSTDTQYF; DNA: TGTGCCAGCAGCTTACCAAGACTAGCAGGGTCCACAGATACGCAGTATTTT